This TCR beta chain stems from a study of PD-L1 blockade in urothelial cancer. Study conclusions and caveats: Expansion of tumor-associated blood clones at 3 weeks was greater in durable-benefit patients.

Profiling relied on immunoSEQ multiplex PCR, and the TCRdb table lists in-frame clones only, not all of them. Among approximately 47,000 clones listed, roughly four fifths were seen once. Note on this clone: Its antigen is undetermined.

Time point reported: pretreatment peripheral blood. The study collected 1 to 8 samples per patient, pretreatment and on-treatment. The CDR3 extends over 15 amino acids. With 3 bases removed from V and 1 base from J, the gap between germline ends came to 12 bases. Germline V CDR1 and CDR2: MNHEY, SVGAGI. This TCR was recovered from a middle-aged man with urothelial cancer. The V and J genes are TRBV6-5 and TRBJ1-1; no clear D. Here the sequenced sample was PBMCs, taken around atezolizumab (anti-PD-L1) treatment. The CDR3 nucleotides read TGTGCCAGCAGTTATGTAGCCGGAACGAACACTGAAGCTTTCTTT. It codes for CASSYVAGTNTEAFF.